This is a list of T cell receptor beta chains from one sample in a study of T cell changes during pregnancy in multiple sclerosis. Sequencing was performed with immunoSEQ multiplex PCR; in TCRdb, only in-frame clones are kept and a portion is missing. The table includes some 80,000 clones, 85% to 95% detected once. The source was peripheral blood, collected in the first trimester of pregnancy. The receptor source for this set is a female donor with multiple sclerosis, enrolled in a pregnancy study. Both conserved end residues are part of each CDR3. A D gene is named only where the DNA matches it firmly. The size entry is marked missing in some rows and otherwise reads once, few, many or a size class.

CDR3aa | CDR3nt | len | abundance | j_gene | v_gene | d_gene
CASSQERGGGETQYF | TGTGCCAGCAGCCAAGAACGGGGAGGGGGAGAGACCCAGTACTTC | 15 | . | TRBJ2-5 | TRBV4-2 | .
CASSDVLNYGYTF | TGTGCCAGCTCAGATGTACTGAACTATGGCTACACCTTC | 13 | . | TRBJ1-2 | TRBV18 | .
CASSQGRGTEAFF | TGTGCCAGCAGCCAAGGTAGGGGGACTGAAGCTTTCTTT | 13 | few | TRBJ1-1 | TRBV14 | .
CASSATGTGANVLTF | TGTGCCAGCAGTGCCACAGGGACAGGGGCCAACGTCCTGACTTTC | 15 | few | TRBJ2-6 | TRBV6-1 | .
CASSPFRASSGANVLTF | TGTGCCAGCTCACCATTCAGGGCGTCCTCTGGGGCCAACGTCCTGACTTTC | 17 | . | TRBJ2-6 | TRBV18 | .
CASSLYVGRGRSEQYF | TGTGCCAGCAGCTTATATGTTGGCAGGGGGCGTAGCGAGCAGTACTTC | 16 | . | TRBJ2-7 | TRBV7-2 | TRBD1
CGCRGGAPDTQYF | TGTGGTTGTAGGGGGGGCGCGCCAGATACGCAGTATTTT | 13 | . | TRBJ2-3 | TRBV2 | .
CASSQVGGGGSGELFF | TGCGCCAGCAGCCAAGTGGGGGGGGGTGGGAGCGGGGAGCTGTTTTTT | 16 | . | TRBJ2-2 | TRBV4-1 | TRBD2
CASSDITSSQPQHF | TGTGCCAGCAGTGACATCACCTCAAGCCAGCCCCAGCATTTT | 14 | . | TRBJ1-5 | TRBV2 | .
CSVVEGANEQYF | TGCAGCGTTGTAGAGGGGGCTAACGAGCAGTACTTC | 12 | . | TRBJ2-7 | TRBV29-1 | TRBD1
CASSLDQGPGNTIYF | TGCGCCAGCAGCTTGGACCAGGGGCCCGGAAACACCATATATTTT | 15 | . | TRBJ1-3 | TRBV5-1 | .
CASGLAGRGLTGAGELFF | TGTGCTAGTGGTTTGGCCGGCAGGGGGCTGACGGGGGCCGGGGAGCTGTTTTTT | 18 | . | TRBJ2-2 | TRBV12-5 | TRBD1
CASSLGQGIMNTEAFF | TGTGCCAGCAGCTTAGGACAGGGTATCATGAACACTGAAGCTTTCTTT | 16 | . | TRBJ1-1 | TRBV5-4 | TRBD1
CASSLVRAQTQYF | TGTGCCAGCAGCTTGGTGAGGGCGCAGACCCAGTACTTC | 13 | . | TRBJ2-5 | TRBV5-4 | .
CASSLYPRQGPVAGAEAFF | TGTGCCAGCAGCCTATACCCCCGACAGGGCCCCGTGGCCGGCGCTGAAGCTTTCTTT | 19 | . | TRBJ1-1 | TRBV7-9 | TRBD1
CASRGSGPKPEAFF | TGTGCCAGCAGGGGGTCAGGGCCCAAGCCTGAAGCTTTCTTT | 14 | . | TRBJ1-1 | TRBV10-3 | TRBD1
CASSLALGRENTEAFF | TGTGCCAGCAGCTTAGCTTTGGGCAGGGAGAACACTGAAGCTTTCTTT | 16 | . | TRBJ1-1 | TRBV11-1 | .
CASSKGYKLALYNEQFF | TGTGCCAGCAGCAAGGGGTATAAACTAGCGTTATACAATGAGCAGTTCTTC | 17 | . | TRBJ2-1 | TRBV13 | TRBD2
CSVEDHVGSSSYNEQFF | TGCAGCGTTGAAGATCATGTCGGTTCGAGCTCCTACAATGAGCAGTTCTTC | 17 | . | TRBJ2-1 | TRBV29-1 | .
CAWSYTGSAEAFF | TGTGCCTGGAGTTACACAGGGAGCGCTGAAGCTTTCTTT | 13 | . | TRBJ1-1 | TRBV30 | .
CASSFRFGGGSYEQYF | TGTGCCAGCAGCTTTAGATTTGGGGGCGGGTCCTACGAGCAGTACTTC | 16 | . | TRBJ2-7 | TRBV11-2 | .
CASSQGSWNTEAFF | TGCGCCAGCAGCCAAGGTTCCTGGAACACTGAAGCTTTCTTT | 14 | . | TRBJ1-1 | TRBV4-1 | .
CAWSWKRGEQYF | TGTGCCTGGAGTTGGAAACGGGGAGAGCAGTACTTC | 12 | . | TRBJ2-7 | TRBV30 | .
CASSPGYGEQFF | TGTGCCAGCAGCCCAGGGTACGGTGAGCAGTTCTTC | 12 | . | TRBJ2-1 | TRBV6-5 | .
CASSSLGLFGEQYF | TGTGCCAGCAGTTCCCTCGGACTTTTTGGCGAGCAGTACTTC | 14 | . | TRBJ2-7 | TRBV28 | .
CSVWTGPYGYTF | TGCAGCGTTTGGACAGGACCGTACGGCTACACCTTC | 12 | . | TRBJ1-2 | TRBV29-1 | TRBD1
CASSPERTNIQYF | TGTGCCAGCTCACCAGAGCGGACAAACATTCAGTACTTC | 13 | . | TRBJ2-4 | TRBV18 | .
CATSSPGTGVGYTF | TGTGCCACCAGCAGTCCCGGGACAGGGGTCGGCTACACCTTC | 14 | . | TRBJ1-2 | TRBV15 | TRBD1
CASSFSRNTEAFF | TGTGCCAGCAGTTTTTCCAGGAACACTGAAGCTTTCTTT | 13 | . | TRBJ1-1 | TRBV27 | .